Described below is a single TCR beta chain sequence and its context. This sample is part of a study of control samples from healthy donors and cancer patients. CDR1 and CDR2 (germline): SGHNT, YYREEE (reference sequence). Trimming left V 4 bases short and J 0 bases short, with 14 bases between. This CDR3 is built from 16 residues. Profiled with immunoSEQ multiplex PCR; TCRdb holds only in-frame clones, not every one. The sample includes around 180,000 clones, about 86% of them seen just once. Sequencing was carried out using blood. The chain couples TRBV5-4 to TRBJ1-5; D is uncertain. The sequence was obtained from a woman in her twenties or thirties in good health. The CDR3 loop reads CASSHSGGVSNQPQHF. The CDR3 nucleotides read TGTGCCAGCAGCCATTCCGGAGGAGTTAGCAATCAGCCCCAGCATTTT. The full variable domain, rest sourced from reference TRBV5-4 and TRBJ1-5, is ETGVTQSPTHLIKTRGQQVTLRCSSQSGHNTVSWYQQALGQGPQFIFQYYREEENGRGNFPPRFSGLQFPNYSSELNVNALELDDSALYLCASSHSGGVSNQPQHFGDGTRLSIL.